This T cell receptor beta chain derives from a study of CD8+CD57+ T cells in acquired aplastic anemia. Notes on the study in general: CD8+ Simpson's diversity in patients was not significantly different from that in controls. In common between the patients and the controls were nearly 30 CD8+ CDR3 sequences.

Trimming left V 1 base short and J 5 bases short, with 3 bases between. Germline lookup yields CDR1 MGHRA and CDR2 YSYEKL. CDR3 length equals 11 residues. The template for TCR beta VDJ and CDR3 sequence profiling was genomic DNA. TCRdb re-derived calls from the reads in MiXCR, one entry per CDR3 protein. The sample has 200,000 or so distinct CDR3 sequences; 40% to 50% are singletons. Patients included in sequencing had previously demonstrated CD8+CD57+ cell expansion by flow cytometry. The cohort consisted entirely of patients having severe acquired aplastic anemia. Points on this clonotype: The antigen remains undetermined.

The sample consisted of sorted CD4+, CD8+, or CD8+CD57+ T cells (not recorded which) from PBMCs. This TCR was recovered from a human donor with aplastic anemia. This rearrangement joins TRBV4-1 to TRBJ2-7; D gene uncertain. The CDR3 DNA follows: TGCGCCAGCAGCCAAGCGGACGAGCAGTACTTC. Its translation: CASSQADEQYF.